What follows are 26 T cell receptor beta chains derived from one specimen sequenced in a study of graft-versus-host responses after intestinal transplantation. This table comes from immunoSEQ multiplex PCR, and its TCRdb copy is limited to in-frame clones, with some not included. This table has around 100,000 clones, 90% to 95% appearing once. These receptors are not linked to any known antigen. The input for sequencing was unstimulated CD4+ T cells sorted from spleen or lymph node cells, taken before transplant. The receptors come from a human donor who was the organ donor for an intestinal transplant.

The chain carries TRBV5-4 and TRBJ2-1, with D possibly called TRBD1 or TRBD2 (6 bases each). The CDR3 has 13 amino acids. Germline V lookup: CDR1 SGHNT, CDR2 YYREEE (reference sequence). With 1 base removed from V and 6 bases from J, the gap between germline ends came to 8 bases. The CDR3 DNA reads TGTGCCAGCAGCTTGTGGGGGGCCAATGAGCAGTTCTTC. Translated: CASSLWGANEQFF.

CDR3 sequence reads: CASSLGSGNSNQPQHF. In DNA, the CDR3 is TGTGCCAGCAGCTTAGGGTCCGGGAATAGCAATCAGCCCCAGCATTTT. The V gene is TRBV7-9, the J gene TRBJ1-5; D remains unclear. Trimming cost V 1 base and J 0 bases, with 10 bases left between them. The CDR3 sequence is 16 residues long. Per germline, CDR1 SEHNR and CDR2 FQNEAQ (reference sequence).

The V and J genes are TRBV4-3 and TRBJ1-3; D call uncertain. V lost 6 bases and J 0 bases, leaving 9 bases between the germline ends. The CDR3 is made up of 14 amino acids. Germline V CDR1 and CDR2: LGHNA, YSLEER. CDR3 region: CASSQLSSGNTIYF. The CDR3 nucleotides are TGCGCCAGCAGTCAACTGAGCTCTGGAAACACCATATATTTT.

V usage is TRBV19 and J usage is TRBJ1-1, with 9 nucleotides matching TRBD1. J gave up 6 bases and V 6 bases, and 8 bases lay outside the gene matches. CDR1 and CDR2 from the germline V gene are LNHDA and SQIVND (reference sequence). The CDR3 has 14 residues. The CDR3 sequence is CASSPGQGKAEAFF. CDR3 coding DNA: TGTGCCAGTAGCCCGGGACAGGGAAAGGCTGAAGCTTTCTTT.

The chain employs TRBV14 and TRBJ2-1, with no clear D. The CDR3 has 16 amino acids. Trimming removed 1 base from V and 3 bases from J, with 13 bases in between. Germline V CDR1 and CDR2: SGHDN, FVKESK. CDR3 region: CASSQVPGYIYNEQFF. The CDR3 DNA is TGTGCCAGCAGCCAAGTCCCCGGATACATCTACAATGAGCAGTTCTTC.

The J gene is TRBJ1-4, the V gene TRBV19; D may be TRBD1 (6 bases). The CDR3 sequence is 14 residues long. V lost 1 base to trimming and J lost 7 bases, with 10 bases between them. Looked up from germline, CDR1 is LNHDA and CDR2 is SQIVND (reference sequence). The CDR3 nucleotides are TGTGCCAGTAGTATAGGGGGGGGCCTTGAAAAACTGTTTTTT. Translating it yields CASSIGGGLEKLFF.

This sequence joins TRBV5-1 and TRBJ2-2, with D unclear. This CDR3 spans 12 amino acids. The germline V and J ends were trimmed by 5 bases and 0 bases, with 2 bases remaining between them. CDR1 and CDR2 from the germline V gene are SGHRS and YFSETQ. The CDR3 sequence: CASSTNTGELFF. CDR3 DNA sequence: TGCGCCAGCAGTACGAACACCGGGGAGCTGTTTTTT. Full variable domain (missing parts from reference TRBV5-1 and TRBJ2-2): KAGVTQTPRYLIKTRGQQVTLSCSPISGHRSVSWYQQTPGQGLQFLFEYFSETQRNKGNFPGRFSGRQFSNSRSEMNVSTLELGDSALYLCASSTNTGELFFGEGSRLTVL.

With respect to this clone: One end of the junction is discordant with germline, which a read error may explain. The chain links TRBV10-3 to TRBJ2-7; 14 nucleotides match TRBD2. This CDR3 is built from 15 residues. The V gene's germline CDR1 is ENHRY and CDR2 SYGVKD. The CDR3 sequence: CASSPGLAGVHEQYF. CDR3 in DNA: TGTGCCAGCAGTCCGGGACTAGCGGGAGTCCACGAGCAGTACTTC.

This sequence joins TRBV7-9 and TRBJ1-2; 10 bases are a match to TRBD1. CDR1 and CDR2 from the germline V gene are SEHNR and FQNEAQ (reference sequence). The CDR3 has 13 amino acids. Unmatched junction bases numbered 5, after V lost 5 bases and J lost 8 bases. The CDR3 is CASSRTGGWGYTF. The CDR3 DNA sequence: TGTGCCAGCAGCCGGACAGGGGGATGGGGCTACACCTTC.

Regarding this clone: This same CDR3 is encoded by further DNA sequences in the sample. The V call is TRBV5-1, the J call TRBJ1-5; possible D gene TRBD1, 6 bases. V was trimmed by 0 bases and J by 2 bases, leaving 6 bases between them. Germline V CDR1 and CDR2: SGHRS, YFSETQ. The CDR3 has 14 residues. The CDR3 sequence is CASSLAGGNQPQHF. The DNA of the CDR3 is TGCGCCAGCAGCTTGGCAGGGGGCAATCAGCCCCAGCATTTT.

This rearrangement joins TRBV7-9 to TRBJ2-1; the match to TRBD2 covers 7 bases. Germline V gene sequence: CDR1 SEHNR, CDR2 FQNEAQ (reference sequence). Trimming took 3 bases from V and 5 from J; bases not matched to a gene: 4. The CDR3 extends over 14 amino acids. CDR3 region: CASSFRDYNNEQFF. DNA for the CDR3: TGTGCCAGCAGCTTCCGGGACTATAACAATGAGCAGTTCTTC.

V gene TRBV6-1 combines with J gene TRBJ2-1; no firm D call. V lost 7 bases, J lost 5 bases, and 15 bases lay in between. The CDR3 length is 14 residues. Germline V gene data show CDR1 as MNHNS and CDR2 as SASEGT. The CDR3 protein is CASKLQGYHNEQFF. CDR3 DNA: TGTGCCAGCAAGCTTCAAGGATACCACAATGAGCAGTTCTTC.

This clone has a handful of counts. This sequence joins TRBV4-1 and TRBJ1-2; TRBD1 might be the D (5 bases). Looked up from germline, CDR1 is MGHRA and CDR2 is YSYEKL. V lost 0 bases and J lost 2, with 13 bases in between. The length of the CDR3 is 16 residues. The CDR3, as DNA: TGCGCCAGCAGCCAAGACCCAGTTCGGGGGAACTATGGCTACACCTTC. Translated, it gives CASSQDPVRGNYGYTF.

The J gene is TRBJ2-1, the V gene TRBV4-2; TRBD1 matches at 8 bases. Losses at the gene ends were 1 base for V and 6 bases for J; bases not matched to a gene: 11. Germline CDR1 is LGHNA and CDR2 is YNFKEQ. The CDR3 covers 17 residues. This chain's CDR3 is CASSQVLGQGGLNEQFF. CDR3 DNA: TGTGCCAGCAGCCAAGTTCTAGGACAGGGAGGCCTCAATGAGCAGTTCTTC.

CDR3 sequence (DNA): TGTGCCAGCAGTGATGTCCAGGGGGCGGGTGGCTACACCTTC. Residues: CASSDVQGAGGYTF. The chain links TRBV2 to TRBJ1-2, with 8 nucleotides matching TRBD1. Per the germline V gene, CDR1 is SNHLY and CDR2 is FYNNEI. The CDR3 covers 14 residues. The junction had 7 bases not matched to a gene; V was cut back by 3 bases and J by 7 bases.

This chain uses TRBV30 with TRBJ1-5; D is ambiguous. Germline lookup yields CDR1 GTSNPN and CDR2 SVGIG (reference sequence). The V and J ends lost 2 bases and 1 base respectively, with 9 bases between them. The CDR3 totals 14 residues. CDR3 coding DNA: TGTGCCTGGAGTTCTCTTACAAGCAATCAGCCCCAGCATTTT. This encodes CAWSSLTSNQPQHF.

The V and J genes are TRBV7-2 and TRBJ1-2; possible D gene TRBD1, 6 bases. V lost 2 bases, J lost 4 bases, and 17 bases lay in between. Germline-derived CDR1 and CDR2 are SGHTA and FQGNSA. This CDR3 region has 16 residues. This chain's CDR3 is CASSLTGGPTSYGYTF. The CDR3 region has the DNA TGTGCCAGCAGCTTAACGGGGGGGCCGACCAGCTATGGCTACACCTTC.

This clone appeared once. V is TRBV10-1 and J is TRBJ1-5, with unresolved D. The germline CDR1 and CDR2 sequences are WNHNN and SYGVQD (reference sequence). The CDR3 runs 16 residues. With 5 bases removed from V and 3 bases from J, the gap between germline ends came to 17 bases. The CDR3 protein is CASSFLAIGSNQPQHF. Here the CDR3 DNA reads TGCGCCAGCAGTTTCCTGGCGATCGGGTCCAATCAGCCCCAGCATTTT.

Concerning this clone itself: At one boundary the junction diverges from the germline segment, which might be a read error. This chain's CDR3 is CVSSMGPNTEAFF. The CDR3, as DNA: TGTGTCAGCAGCATGGGCCCGAACACTGAAGCTTTCTTT. The V and J genes are TRBV7-9 and TRBJ1-1; no reliable D call. The CDR3 is 13 residues long. Germline CDR1 and CDR2: SEHNR and FQNEAQ (reference sequence).

The chain employs TRBV9 and TRBJ2-7; TRBD1 aligns across 9 bases. V lost 1 base and J lost 4; bases outside the gene matches: 3. Germline CDR1 SGDLS, CDR2 YYNGEE. CDR3 length: 14 amino acids. The CDR3 spells CASSVSDRGYEQYF. CDR3 coding DNA: TGTGCCAGCAGCGTATCGGACAGGGGATACGAGCAGTACTTC. The full variable domain, completed using reference TRBV9 and TRBJ2-7, is DSGVTQTPKHLITATGQRVTLRCSPRSGDLSVYWYQQSLDQGLQFLIQYYNGEERAKGNILERFSAQQFPDLHSELNLSSLELGDSALYFCASSVSDRGYEQYFGPGTRLTVT.

This chain links TRBV7-3 with TRBJ2-5; no firm D call. The CDR3 has 13 residues. Deletions cut 0 bases from V and 7 bases from J, with 9 bases between. Germline assignment: CDR1 SGHTA and CDR2 FQGTGA. CDR3: CASSLTPVTTQYF. CDR3 nucleotide sequence: TGTGCCAGCAGCTTAACCCCTGTAACGACCCAGTACTTC.

This chain connects TRBV7-9 to TRBJ1-4, with 8 bases lining up with TRBD1. V lost 5 bases to trimming and J lost 5 bases; unmatched junction nucleotides: 13. Germline-derived CDR1 and CDR2 are SEHNR and FQNEAQ (reference sequence). CDR3 length equals 17 residues. This CDR3 is CASSRDPTGVENEKLFF. CDR3 nucleotides: TGTGCCAGCAGCCGAGACCCGACAGGGGTGGAAAATGAAAAACTGTTTTTT.

The V gene is TRBV7-2, the J gene TRBJ1-2; D is uncertain. This CDR3 spans 13 amino acids. Germline V gene data show CDR1 as SGHTA and CDR2 as FQGNSA. Trimming removed 2 bases from V and 4 bases from J, with 8 bases in between. The CDR3 DNA follows: TGTGCCAGCAGCTTAACGGGAACCTATGGCTACACCTTC. As protein: CASSLTGTYGYTF.

The CDR3 is CASRLAPLSLATGVGDEQFF. The CDR3 DNA sequence: TGTGCAAGTCGCTTAGCGCCCCTTTCGTTAGCGACAGGGGTGGGTGATGAGCAGTTCTTC. This chain uses TRBV12-2 with TRBJ2-1; TRBD1, the table's D call, lacks a check against the DNA. TRBV12-2 is noted as a pseudogene. CDR3 size: 20 residues.

The gene calls are TRBV11-3 and TRBJ2-3; 9 positions agree with TRBD2. The germline CDR1 and CDR2 sequences are SGHNT and YENEEA. The CDR3 is made up of 16 amino acids. V dropped 5 bases and J dropped 0; count of bases not matched to a gene: 6. The CDR3 here is CASSPGTSSSTDTQYF. CDR3 nucleotides: TGTGCCAGCAGCCCAGGGACTAGCTCAAGCACAGATACGCAGTATTTT.

The rearrangement joins TRBV6-1 to TRBJ2-3; TRBD1 matches 7 bases. Germline CDR1 MNHNS, CDR2 SASEGT. The CDR3 totals 14 residues. With 6 bases clipped from V and 1 base from J, the junction kept 4 bases outside the gene matches. CDR3 DNA: TGTGCCAGCAGGACAGGGTGGGGCACAGATACGCAGTATTTT. The encoded protein is CASRTGWGTDTQYF.